Sequencing of this T cell receptor (beta chain) was carried out in a study of T cells in Graves' hyperthyroidism and ophthalmopathy. This CDR3 comprises 15 residues. Germline V gives CDR1 SGHAT, CDR2 FQDESV (reference sequence). V was clipped by 5 bases and J by 7 bases; unmatched bases: 8. Diagnosis of hyperthyroidism was new in patients aged 18 to 65, and its duration was under 2 months. Overall study results and limits: Expanded thyroid clonotypes (above 0.001) were mostly also found in blood. Prediction of ophthalmopathy progression came a median around 6 months pre-onset. A model of 13 V-J features distinguished ophthalmopathy from stable hyperthyroidism.

Amplification targeted TCR beta CDR3 regions from RNA transcripts. Using the HTBI primer set, a first-round RT-PCR was run on the TCR CDR3. MiXCR was run by TCRdb on the multiplex PCR reads, yielding one entry per CDR3 protein. The sample holds about 480,000 distinct CDR3 sequences, approximately 15% seen once. This clonotype appeared many times. The antigen is undetermined. The chain uses TRBV11-1 and TRBJ2-2; TRBD1 agrees at 9 bases. This receptor was identified in a woman between 18 and 29 years old with Graves' hyperthyroidism. Source material: blood. CDR3 bases: TGTGCCAGCAGCCCGGGACAGGGTTACGGCGGGGAGCTGTTTTTT. The encoded protein is CASSPGQGYGGELFF.